The 5 T cell receptor beta chains listed next were all sequenced from one sample in a study of Ad26.COV2.S vaccination and SARS-CoV-2 variants. Treatment: some 20 received Ad26.COV2.S at low or high dose, single or two shots; about 5 received placebo; per-sample allocation not given. Following the first vaccine or placebo injection, samples were taken on day 63. Sequencing was performed with immunoSEQ multiplex PCR; in TCRdb, only in-frame clones are kept and a portion is missing. The sample lists about 350,000 clones; 80% to 90% were seen once. Here the sequenced sample was peripheral blood, taken in a trial of Ad26.COV2.S vaccine versus placebo. The receptors come from a person between 18 and 65 years old who received the Ad26.COV2.S COVID-19 vaccine or a placebo.

The chain uses TRBV28 and TRBJ2-7; tentatively, D is TRBD1 or TRBD2 (5 bases each). Germline V lookup: CDR1 MDHEN, CDR2 SYDVKM. This CDR3 region has 14 residues. V was clipped by 2 bases and J by 0 bases, with 8 bases between them. The CDR3 DNA follows: TGTGCCAGCAGTTTAACGGGGCCCTCCTACGAGCAGTACTTC. This translates into CASSLTGPSYEQYF.

The rearrangement joins TRBV13 to TRBJ2-7; unclear D gene. V dropped 5 bases and J dropped 0 bases, with 5 bases sitting between them. This CDR3 region has 12 residues. CDR1 and CDR2 from the germline V gene are PRHDT and FYEKMQ (reference sequence). The CDR3, as DNA: TGTGCCAGCAGCGCCACCTCCTACGAGCAGTACTTC. It is translated as CASSATSYEQYF. Combining the CDR3 with reference TRBV13 and TRBJ2-7 gives the whole variable domain AAGVIQSPRHLIKEKRETATLKCYPIPRHDTVYWYQQGPGQDPQFLISFYEKMQSDKGSIPDRFSAQQFSDYHSELNMSSLELGDSALYFCASSATSYEQYFGPGTRLTVT.

This chain connects TRBV30 to TRBJ2-1; D gene uncertain. This CDR3 has 10 amino acids. Germline V gene data show CDR1 as GTSNPN and CDR2 as SVGIG (reference sequence). Trimming removed 2 bases at V and 6 bases at J, with 2 bases between. The CDR3 sequence: CAWSFNEQFF. CDR3 nucleotide sequence: TGTGCCTGGAGTTTCAATGAGCAGTTCTTC.

The chain carries TRBV2 and TRBJ2-7; TRBD1 matches 10 bases. The J segment lost 4 bases and the V segment lost 5 bases, leaving 8 bases of the junction unmatched. Germline V lookup: CDR1 SNHLY, CDR2 FYNNEI. The CDR3 is 15 amino acids. In DNA, the CDR3 is TGTGCCAGCAGTTCTACCGGGACAGGGGTTTACGAGCAGTACTTC. It yields the protein CASSSTGTGVYEQYF.

This clone appeared a few times. This rearrangement joins TRBV6-5 to TRBJ2-7, with a weak D call TRBD2 (5 bases). This CDR3 region has 14 residues. Germline V gene data show CDR1 as MNHEY and CDR2 as SVGAGI. The V gene lost 5 bases and the J gene lost 5 bases, with 16 bases spanning the gap. In DNA, the CDR3 is TGTGCCAGCAGTCGTGGACGGGAAGGCGACGAGCAGTACTTC. Protein: CASSRGREGDEQYF.